This is a list of T cell receptor beta chains from one sample in a study of CD8+ T cells in alopecia areata. Assay used: immunoSEQ multiplex PCR; TCRdb lists only in-frame clones, some missing. The sample has around 190,000 clones; 60% are singletons. The sample here was CD4+ T cells sorted from blood, taken at week 24, from a patient treated with tofacitinib. These receptors all stem from a human donor with alopecia areata. The CDR3 runs from the conserved cysteine through the conserved F or W.

v_call,cdr3_aa
TRBV29-1,CSAQNRGSGNTIYF
TRBV2,CASSGTGNYGYTF
TRBV6-6,CASSYPRGRETEAFF
TRBV29-1,CSVVFGGRQDF
TRBV29-1,CSVGIGEGYTF
TRBV4-3,CASSQDFGQDTQYF
TRBV4-3,CASSQDSGKQPQHF
TRBV7-9,CASSPSGTGHYNSPLHF
TRBV30,CAWSRQGIEQYF
TRBV30,CASQGPLSPLHF
TRBV19,CASSDQTGWNTEAFF
TRBV25-1,CASSDSSGFREGYTF
TRBV4-3,CASSQEAQGTGANVLTF
TRBV5-4,CASSREAGQGYNEQFF
TRBV30,CAWREGQNRWTTEAFF
TRBV11-2,CASSLGAGGPYNEQFF
TRBV30,CAWSQGQSYGYTF
TRBV11-1,CASSLSPRGGNEQFF
TRBV15,CATSRGTSGGQETQYF
TRBV15,CATSRDPKGTETQYF
TRBV29-1,CSVGGISDGYTF
TRBV7-6,CGEPNTEAFF
TRBV18,CASSPVDRDEIEQFF
TRBV10-3,CAISGTYEQYF
TRBV14,CASSQGGRGQFF
TRBV11-2,CASSSQGRDSPLHF
TRBV23-1,CASSQSGTGAYEQYF
TRBV9,CASSVVGSRNTEAFF
TRBV9,CASSVARHAFSDTQYF
TRBV4-3,CASSQGDSWQFF
TRBV30,CAWRGQGRNYGYTF
TRBV30,CAWSGAGRSPYEQYF
TRBV29-1,CSVVLEGRNTEAFF
TRBV2,CASSVASSYEQYF
TRBV7-2,CASSWAPTDTQYF
TRBV30,CAWKGLGYEQYF
TRBV5-1,CASSLAGGAYNEQFF
TRBV7-2,CASSYRGDQPQHF
TRBV4-1,CASSQGRDGAFF
TRBV30,CAWSLNGAPGETQYF
TRBV9,CASSVDYPETQYF